This is a list of T cell receptor beta chains from one sample in a study of regulatory T cells in long-lasting Graves disease. TCRdb reanalysed the multiplex PCR reads using MiXCR and keeps one entry per CDR3 protein. The sample lists a few hundred thousand distinct CDR3 sequences; around 13% were seen once. The same specimen was also included in a second study, on T cells in Graves' hyperthyroidism and ophthalmopathy.

Sequenced material: peripheral blood mononuclear cells (PBMCs), taken at new diagnosis, from a patient treated with antithyroid drugs. These receptors all come from a woman between 45 and 65 years old with Graves disease. Each CDR3 is given with its conserved first and last residue. A D gene is named only where the DNA matches it firmly. A row's size may be missing; if present it is once, few, many or a size class.

V gene: TRBV30; J gene: TRBJ1-5; clone size: many; D gene: -; CDR3 protein: CAWSPDLPNQPQHF; CDR3 DNA: TGTGCCTGGAGTCCGGACTTGCCGAATCAGCCCCAGCATTTT
V gene: TRBV5-5; J gene: TRBJ2-3; clone size: many; D gene: -; CDR3 protein: CASAPGERIRTDTQYF; CDR3 DNA: TGTGCCAGCGCTCCGGGGGAGCGGATCAGAACAGATACGCAGTATTTT
V gene: TRBV5-1; J gene: TRBJ2-1; clone size: -; D gene: TRBD2; CDR3 protein: CASSWSGTSGGNEQFF; CDR3 DNA: TGCGCCAGCAGCTGGTCCGGGACTAGCGGAGGCAATGAGCAGTTCTTC
V gene: TRBV5-6; J gene: TRBJ2-5; clone size: many; D gene: TRBD1; CDR3 protein: CASSPRTGDAGTQYF; CDR3 DNA: TGTGCCAGCAGCCCCCGGACAGGGGACGCCGGGACCCAGTACTTC
V gene: TRBV29-1; J gene: TRBJ2-1; clone size: many; D gene: -; CDR3 protein: CSVEDRDLYNEQFF; CDR3 DNA: TGCAGCGTTGAAGATCGGGACCTTTACAATGAGCAGTTCTTC
V gene: TRBV3-1; J gene: TRBJ2-1; clone size: many; D gene: TRBD1; CDR3 protein: CASSPRDRRLNEQFF; CDR3 DNA: TGTGCCAGCAGCCCCCGGGACAGGAGGTTGAATGAGCAGTTCTTC
V gene: TRBV13; J gene: TRBJ2-1; clone size: many; D gene: -; CDR3 protein: CASSLGGWLSYNEQFF; CDR3 DNA: TGTGCCAGCAGCTTAGGAGGGTGGCTGTCCTACAATGAGCAGTTCTTC
V gene: TRBV6-1; J gene: TRBJ2-2; clone size: -; D gene: -; CDR3 protein: CASGTILTGELFF; CDR3 DNA: TGTGCCAGCGGGACCATACTCACCGGGGAGCTGTTTTTT
V gene: TRBV4-1; J gene: TRBJ1-1; clone size: many; D gene: -; CDR3 protein: CASSQVPGNTEAFF; CDR3 DNA: TGCGCCAGCAGCCAAGTTCCGGGGAACACTGAAGCTTTCTTT
V gene: TRBV25-1; J gene: TRBJ1-2; clone size: -; D gene: TRBD1; CDR3 protein: CASSEGGTGDGYTF; CDR3 DNA: TGTGCCAGCAGTGAAGGGGGAACAGGGGATGGCTACACCTTC
V gene: TRBV2; J gene: TRBJ2-1; clone size: -; D gene: -; CDR3 protein: CASTEPTSRREQFF; CDR3 DNA: TGTGCCAGCACAGAACCCACCAGTCGGAGAGAGCAGTTCTTC
V gene: TRBV29-1; J gene: TRBJ2-7; clone size: few; D gene: TRBD1; CDR3 protein: CSVEVSVGTGRYEQYF; CDR3 DNA: TGCAGCGTTGAAGTGTCCGTCGGGACAGGGAGGTACGAGCAGTACTTC
V gene: TRBV3-1; J gene: TRBJ2-1; clone size: few; D gene: TRBD2; CDR3 protein: CASSQGEPGLAGTYNEQFF; CDR3 DNA: TGTGCCAGCAGCCAAGGTGAACCGGGACTAGCGGGAACTTACAATGAGCAGTTCTTC
V gene: TRBV11-2; J gene: TRBJ2-1; clone size: many; D gene: -; CDR3 protein: CASSFATYNEQFF; CDR3 DNA: TGTGCCAGCAGCTTTGCCACGTACAATGAGCAGTTCTTC
V gene: TRBV2; J gene: TRBJ2-7; clone size: many; D gene: -; CDR3 protein: CASSEWGGFSSYEQYF; CDR3 DNA: TGTGCCAGCAGTGAATGGGGGGGCTTCTCCTCCTACGAGCAGTACTTC
V gene: TRBV24-1; J gene: TRBJ2-1; clone size: -; D gene: TRBD2; CDR3 protein: CATSDLGLAGESGEQFF; CDR3 DNA: TGTGCCACCAGTGATTTGGGACTAGCGGGAGAGAGCGGTGAGCAGTTCTTC
V gene: TRBV7-2; J gene: TRBJ2-7; clone size: few; D gene: TRBD2; CDR3 protein: CASSSSGRALYEQYF; CDR3 DNA: TGTGCCAGCAGCTCTAGCGGGAGGGCCCTCTACGAGCAGTACTTC
V gene: TRBV10-3; J gene: TRBJ2-1; clone size: -; D gene: TRBD2; CDR3 protein: CAIRAGLAEEQFF; CDR3 DNA: TGTGCCATCAGGGCGGGACTAGCGGAAGAGCAGTTCTTC
V gene: TRBV7-2; J gene: TRBJ2-2; clone size: many; D gene: TRBD2; CDR3 protein: CASSRMGTSGRARELFF; CDR3 DNA: TGTGCCAGCAGCCGAATGGGGACTAGCGGGAGGGCCCGGGAGCTGTTTTTT
V gene: TRBV20-1; J gene: TRBJ2-3; clone size: few; D gene: TRBD2; CDR3 protein: CSASDSGTYTDTQYF; CDR3 DNA: TGCAGTGCTAGTGATAGCGGGACGTACACAGATACGCAGTATTTT
V gene: TRBV6-1; J gene: TRBJ1-6; clone size: many; D gene: TRBD1; CDR3 protein: CASSEARQGSRGSPLHF; CDR3 DNA: TGTGCCAGCAGTGAAGCAAGACAGGGGTCCCGTGGTTCACCCCTCCACTTT
V gene: TRBV18; J gene: TRBJ2-3; clone size: few; D gene: TRBD2; CDR3 protein: CASSPLHGTSGGLDTQYF; CDR3 DNA: TGTGCCAGCTCACCACTACACGGGACTAGCGGGGGCCTGGATACGCAGTATTTT
V gene: TRBV5-1; J gene: TRBJ2-1; clone size: -; D gene: -; CDR3 protein: CASTSAGGIYNEQFF; CDR3 DNA: TGCGCCAGCACCAGCGCAGGGGGGATCTACAATGAGCAGTTCTTC
V gene: TRBV5-1; J gene: TRBJ2-1; clone size: few; D gene: TRBD1; CDR3 protein: CASSQGQHNEQFF; CDR3 DNA: TGCGCCAGCAGCCAGGGACAGCACAATGAGCAGTTCTTC
V gene: TRBV6-5; J gene: TRBJ1-2; clone size: once; D gene: TRBD1; CDR3 protein: CASSYFPCDRGGIGCTF; CDR3 DNA: TGTGCCAGCAGTTACTTCCCCTGCGACAGGGGGGGTATAGGCTGCACCTTC
V gene: TRBV7-2; J gene: TRBJ1-2; clone size: -; D gene: -; CDR3 protein: CASSLSYNYGYTF; CDR3 DNA: TGTGCCAGCAGCTTAAGTTATAACTATGGCTACACCTTC
V gene: TRBV7-3; J gene: TRBJ2-1; clone size: many; D gene: TRBD2; CDR3 protein: CASSLTGGVAGDRQFF; CDR3 DNA: TGTGCCAGCAGCTTAACGGGCGGGGTAGCGGGCGATCGACAGTTCTTC
V gene: TRBV28; J gene: TRBJ1-5; clone size: many; D gene: TRBD1; CDR3 protein: CASSLSGTGGFQPQHF; CDR3 DNA: TGTGCCAGCAGTTTATCCGGGACAGGGGGCTTTCAGCCCCAGCATTTT
V gene: TRBV20-1; J gene: TRBJ2-1; clone size: many; D gene: TRBD2; CDR3 protein: CSARLAYEQFF; CDR3 DNA: TGCAGTGCCCGACTAGCGTATGAGCAGTTCTTC
V gene: TRBV6-5; J gene: TRBJ2-1; clone size: many; D gene: TRBD1; CDR3 protein: CASSYRGVGTGWYNEQFF; CDR3 DNA: TGTGCCAGCAGTTACCGGGGTGTTGGGACAGGGTGGTACAATGAGCAGTTCTTC
V gene: TRBV28; J gene: TRBJ1-1; clone size: few; D gene: -; CDR3 protein: CASRRRFSTEAFF; CDR3 DNA: TGTGCCAGCCGTCGGAGGTTCAGCACTGAAGCTTTCTTT
V gene: TRBV20-1; J gene: TRBJ2-3; clone size: -; D gene: TRBD2; CDR3 protein: CSAAAGTSGTDTQYF; CDR3 DNA: TGCAGTGCTGCCGCCGGGACTAGCGGCACAGATACGCAGTATTTT